This entry lists 8 T cell receptor beta chains sequenced from one sample in a study of T cell responses to AZD1222 COVID-19 vaccine. The table came from immunoSEQ multiplex PCR; TCRdb's copy has only in-frame clones and leaves some out. The sample has roughly 150,000 clones; roughly nine tenths are singletons. The material was peripheral blood, obtained 28 days after the second AZD1222 dose. Receptors were obtained from an adult who received the AZD1222 COVID-19 vaccine.

The V call is TRBV19, the J call TRBJ1-5; D is undetermined. Per germline, CDR1 LNHDA and CDR2 SQIVND (reference sequence). Trimming removed 1 base from V and 0 bases from J, with 10 bases in between. The CDR3 consists of 16 residues. The CDR3: CASSIVRRDSNQPQHF. In DNA form, the CDR3 reads TGTGCCAGTAGTATAGTCAGGAGAGATAGCAATCAGCCCCAGCATTTT.

Written as DNA, the CDR3 is TGTGCCAGCAGCATCGATCGTAGAGAGACCCAGTACTTC. Translating it yields CASSIDRRETQYF. The rearrangement uses TRBV5-4 and TRBJ2-5; D ambiguous. The germline V and J ends were trimmed by 4 bases and 4 bases, with 11 bases remaining between them. This CDR3 contains 13 residues. The germline CDR1 and CDR2 sequences are SGHNT and YYREEE (reference sequence).

The J gene is TRBJ1-6, the V gene TRBV9; 12 bases fit TRBD1. Germline-derived CDR1 and CDR2 are SGDLS and YYNGEE. The CDR3 has 18 amino acids. J gave up 14 bases and V 0 bases, and 15 bases lay outside the gene matches. CDR3 sequence reads: CASSVGGGDRGPFSALHF. The CDR3 nucleotides read TGTGCCAGCAGCGTAGGAGGGGGGGACAGGGGGCCCTTCTCAGCCCTCCACTTT.

The chain combines TRBV28 with TRBJ2-2, with D possibly called TRBD1 or TRBD2 (6 bases each). CDR3 length equals 15 residues. Trimming left V 6 bases short and J 0 bases short, with 11 bases between. The germline CDR1 and CDR2 sequences are MDHEN and SYDVKM. The DNA of the CDR3 is TGTGCCAGCAGCCCGGGGGCTACGAACACCGGGGAGCTGTTTTTT. Protein product: CASSPGATNTGELFF. Combining the CDR3 with reference TRBV28 and TRBJ2-2 gives the whole variable domain DVKVTQSSRYLVKRTGEKVFLECVQDMDHENMFWYRQDPGLGLRLIYFSYDVKMKEKGDIPEGYSVSREKKERFSLILESASTNQTSMYLCASSPGATNTGELFFGEGSRLTVL.

CDR3: CASSQGNSGGPGARTDTQYF. CDR3 DNA sequence: TGTGCCAGCAGCCAAGGTAATAGCGGGGGCCCCGGGGCCCGCACAGATACGCAGTATTTT. The chain uses TRBV4-2 and TRBJ2-3; TRBD2 aligns across 9 bases. The germline V gene encodes CDR1 LGHNA and CDR2 YNFKEQ. The CDR3 sequence is 20 residues long. J lost 1 base, V lost 1 base, and 15 bases had no gene match.

The J gene is TRBJ2-1, the V gene TRBV19, with D perhaps matching TRBD2 (7 bases). Germline CDR1 is LNHDA and CDR2 is SQIVND (reference sequence). V was trimmed by 5 bases and J by 4 bases, leaving 18 bases between them. The CDR3 length is 16 residues. CDR3 nucleotides: TGTGCCAGTAGTGTGGATCGGGGGGCCCTATACAATGAGCAGTTCTTC. The encoded protein is CASSVDRGALYNEQFF.

The chain combines TRBV19 with TRBJ1-5, with D hard to call. The CDR3 has 16 residues. V gave up 5 bases and J gave up 0 bases, with 14 bases separating them. Germline values: CDR1 LNHDA, CDR2 SQIVND (reference sequence). The CDR3 bases are TGTGCCAGTAGTTCGCCGAGAACAGATAGCAATCAGCCCCAGCATTTT. Translation gives CASSSPRTDSNQPQHF.

The sample holds one count of this clone. The chain is built from TRBV10-3 and TRBJ1-5; 8 bases match TRBD1. CDR3 length: 14 residues. CDR1 and CDR2 from the germline V gene are ENHRY and SYGVKD. V shed 6 bases and J 4 bases; nucleotides not matched to a gene: 5. The CDR3 loop reads CAISPTGDNQPQHF. The CDR3 DNA sequence: TGTGCCATCAGCCCGACAGGGGATAATCAGCCCCAGCATTTT.